These 13 T cell receptor beta chains were all obtained from the same sample, sequenced in a study of tumor and adjacent non-tumor tissue in lung cancer. No cell sorting was done before RNA was extracted from the tissue. Distant lung tissue was collected more than 3 cm away from the tumor edge. TCRbeta libraries were built with three rounds of nested PCR, modified from ARM-PCR. Via MiXCR, TCRdb re-called the multiplex PCR reads, giving one row per CDR3 protein. The table includes some 97,000 distinct CDR3 sequences, 50% to 70% detected once. Specimen: distant non-tumor lung tissue. These receptors were collected from a man aged 25 to 45 with non-small cell lung cancer.

A word on this clonotype: Since the CDR3 does not end with the conserved phenylalanine or tryptophan, this likely comes from a read error. The V gene is TRBV20-1, the J gene TRBJ1-2, with D unresolved. Trimming removed 8 bases at V and 4 bases at J, with 14 bases between. The CDR3 covers 12 residues. Germline V gene data show CDR1 as DFQATT and CDR2 as SNEGSKA (reference sequence). The DNA for the CDR3 is TGCAGTACCAAGACGACCGGCTATGGCTACACCCTC. Protein sequence: CSTKTTGYGYTL.

The chain carries TRBV6-2 or TRBV6-3 and TRBJ1-5; D is possibly TRBD1 (6 bases). CDR3 length: 14 residues. Germline CDR1 and CDR2: MNHEY and SVGEGT. Between the trimmed V and J ends, which lost 2 bases and 12 bases, there was a span of 17 bases. The CDR3 spells CASSYAGEYQLQHF. For the CDR3, the DNA is TGTGCCAGCAGTTACGCAGGGGAGTATCAACTCCAGCATTTT.

The CDR3 sequence is CASSLWTGAVNDPPLHF. The CDR3 DNA follows: TGTGCCAGCAGTTTATGGACAGGGGCTGTAAATGATCCACCCCTCCACTTT. V gene TRBV12-3 or TRBV12-4 combines with J gene TRBJ1-6, with 9 bases fitting TRBD1. Trimming took 2 bases from V and 11 from J; bases not matched to a gene: 13. The CDR3 is 17 amino acids.

Of note for this clonotype: Since a much larger clone is just one base distant, this may be a read error. The chain uses TRBV20-1 and TRBJ1-5; D unresolved. The germline gives CDR1 DFQATT, CDR2 SNEGSKA (reference sequence). The V gene lost 4 bases and the J gene lost 6 bases, with 10 bases spanning the gap. The CDR3 is 12 residues long. This CDR3 is CSATGGSQPQHF. The CDR3 DNA follows: TGCAGTGCTACGGGTGGCAGTCAGCCCCAGCATTTT.

About this clonotype itself: One base away lies a much larger clone, so this may be a sequencing read error. This chain links TRBV20-1 with TRBJ2-1; no clear D. Trimming cost V 5 bases and J 9 bases, with 14 bases left between them. From germline, CDR1 is DFQATT and CDR2 SNEGSKA (reference sequence). The CDR3 has 12 amino acids. The CDR3 region has the DNA TGCAGTGCTGACCTAAAGGGAACTGAGCAGTTCTTC. This codes for CSADLKGTEQFF.

As to this clonotype: This may be a read error, as it is one base from a much larger clone. This rearrangement joins TRBV20-1 to TRBJ1-4; TRBD1 aligns across 9 bases. The CDR3 loop spans 13 amino acids. The V gene's germline CDR1 is DFQATT and CDR2 SNEGSKA (reference sequence). CDR3 nucleotides: TGCAGTGCTACCGGGACAGGGAATGTAAAACTGTTTTTT. Its protein is CSATGTGNVKLFF.

The count of this clonotype is one. The junction shows a germline mismatch at one end, possibly a read error. The V call is TRBV29-1, the J call TRBJ2-5, with 9 nucleotides matching TRBD1. Germline lookup yields CDR1 SQVTM and CDR2 ANQGSEA. The CDR3 is 13 residues long. CDR3 region: CDVSTGGKEAQYF. For the CDR3, the DNA is TGCGACGTCAGTACAGGGGGCAAAGAGGCCCAGTACTTC.

In regard to this clonotype: One end of the junction is discordant with germline, which a read error may explain. V usage is TRBV20-1 and J usage is TRBJ2-5; D possibly matches TRBD1 or TRBD2 (7 bases each). The V gene's germline CDR1 is DFQATT and CDR2 SNEGSKA (reference sequence). This CDR3 comprises 12 residues. CDR3 nucleotide sequence: TGCAGTGCCAGGGGGGGGACTGGGACCCAATACTTC. It translates to CSARGGTGTQYF.

Of note for this clonotype: No conserved phenylalanine or tryptophan is present at the end of the CDR3, so a read error is the likely explanation. The V call is TRBV4-2, the J call TRBJ2-2; 11 bases are shared with TRBD2. Germline V gene lookup returns CDR1 LGHNA and CDR2 YNFKEQ. V gave up 0 bases and J gave up 5 bases; unmatched junction bases: 5. This CDR3 spans 17 amino acids. As DNA, the CDR3 is TGTGCCAGCAGCCAAGAACTAGCGGGGGTTAAGACCGGGGAGCTGTTTTCT. Amino acids: CASSQELAGVKTGELFS.

The chain joins TRBV6-2 or TRBV6-3 to TRBJ1-4; perhaps TRBD1 as D (5 bases). V shed 6 bases and J shed 3 bases, with 20 bases lying between them. Germline V gene data show CDR1 as MNHEY and CDR2 as SVGEGT. This CDR3 comprises 17 residues. CDR3 nucleotide sequence: TGTGCCAGCAGAACCGGACAAGGAAGTGCAGCTAATGAAAAACTGTTTTTT. Translation: CASRTGQGSAANEKLFF.

Turning to this clonotype: Germline is not matched at one junction end, which may reflect a read error. The chain is built from TRBV20-1 and TRBJ2-3, with D unclear. The CDR3 consists of 15 residues. Per germline, CDR1 DFQATT and CDR2 SNEGSKA (reference sequence). The CDR3 nucleotides are TGCAATGCTAGACCCCGAGGAAGGTGCACAGATACACAGTATTTT. This codes for CNARPRGRCTDTQYF.

With regard to this clonotype: The CDR3 does not end in the conserved phenylalanine or tryptophan, so this is likely a read error. The gene calls are TRBV6-1 and TRBJ1-5; D unresolved. The CDR3 spans 13 residues. The V gene's germline CDR1 is MNHNS and CDR2 SASEGT. The chain's CDR3 is CVSSEYVNQPQHS. The CDR3 DNA reads as TGTGTCAGCAGTGAATACGTTAATCAGCCCCAGCATTCT.

This clonotype was seen just once. One base away lies a much larger clone, so this may be a sequencing read error. The chain carries TRBV7-9 and TRBJ2-2; D ambiguous. This CDR3 contains 16 residues. Germline V gene sequence: CDR1 SEHNR, CDR2 FQNEAQ (reference sequence). CDR3 protein: CAISLTPAANTGELFF. The CDR3 DNA sequence: TGTGCCATCAGCTTAACTCCGGCCGCGAACACCGGGGAGCTGTTTTTT. Full variable domain (outside the CDR3, taken from reference TRBV7-9 and TRBJ2-2): DTGVSQNPRHKITKRGQNVTFRCDPISEHNRLYWYRQTLGQGPEFLTYFQNEAQLEKSRLLSDRFSAERPKGSFSTLEIQRTEQGDSAMYLCAISLTPAANTGELFFGEGSRLTVL.